One T cell receptor (beta chain) is described in this entry. This record comes from a study of Ad26.COV2.S vaccination and SARS-CoV-2 variants. As to treatment: about 20 received Ad26.COV2.S at low or high dose, single or two shots; 5 received placebo; per-sample allocation not given. The investigators took samples on day 63 after the first vaccine or placebo injection. Generated by immunoSEQ multiplex PCR, the TCRdb table keeps only in-frame clones and is missing some. This table has a few hundred thousand clones, around 87% appearing once. The germline V gene encodes CDR1 SGHRS and CDR2 YFSETQ. Trimming pared 4 bases from V and 3 bases from J, leaving 23 bases between. The CDR3 length is 17 residues.

The sequence was obtained from a person aged 18-65 years who received the Ad26.COV2.S COVID-19 vaccine or a placebo. J is TRBJ2-7 and V is TRBV5-1; the D gene is possibly TRBD1 (6 bases). Sequencing was performed on peripheral blood, taken in a trial of Ad26.COV2.S vaccine versus placebo. This CDR3 reads CASSRDPDGRGFYEQYF. CDR3 bases: TGCGCCAGCAGCCGGGACCCGGACGGCAGGGGATTCTACGAGCAGTACTTC.